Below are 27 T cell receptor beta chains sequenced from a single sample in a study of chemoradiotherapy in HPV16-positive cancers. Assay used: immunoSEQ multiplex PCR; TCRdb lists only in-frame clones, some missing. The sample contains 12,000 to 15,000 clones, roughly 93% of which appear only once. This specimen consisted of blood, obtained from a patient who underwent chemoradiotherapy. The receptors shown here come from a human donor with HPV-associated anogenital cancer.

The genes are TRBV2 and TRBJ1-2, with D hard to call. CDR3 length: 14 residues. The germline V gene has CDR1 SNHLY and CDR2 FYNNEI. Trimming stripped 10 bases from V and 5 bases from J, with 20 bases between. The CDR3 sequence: CATHEGPFWYGYTF. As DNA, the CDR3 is TGTGCCACCCACGAAGGCCCCTTTTGGTATGGCTACACCTTC.

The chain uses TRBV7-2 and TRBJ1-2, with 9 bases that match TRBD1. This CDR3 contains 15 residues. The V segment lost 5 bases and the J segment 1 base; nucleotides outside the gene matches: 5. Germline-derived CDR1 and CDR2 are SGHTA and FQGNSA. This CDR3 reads CASSALTGGNYGYTF. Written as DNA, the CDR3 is TGTGCCAGCAGCGCATTGACAGGGGGTAACTATGGCTACACCTTC.

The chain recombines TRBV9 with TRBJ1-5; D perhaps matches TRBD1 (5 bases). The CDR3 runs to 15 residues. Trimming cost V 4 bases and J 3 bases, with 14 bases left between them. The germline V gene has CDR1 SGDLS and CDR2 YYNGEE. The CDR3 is CASSTDGGYNQPQHF. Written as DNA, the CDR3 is TGTGCCAGCAGCACTGACGGGGGTTACAATCAGCCCCAGCATTTT.

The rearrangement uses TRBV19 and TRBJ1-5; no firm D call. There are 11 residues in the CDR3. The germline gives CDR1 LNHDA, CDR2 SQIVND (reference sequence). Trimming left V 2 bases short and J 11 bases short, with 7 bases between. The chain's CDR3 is CASSIKSSQHF. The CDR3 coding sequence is TGTGCCAGTAGTATAAAGTCATCCCAGCATTTT.

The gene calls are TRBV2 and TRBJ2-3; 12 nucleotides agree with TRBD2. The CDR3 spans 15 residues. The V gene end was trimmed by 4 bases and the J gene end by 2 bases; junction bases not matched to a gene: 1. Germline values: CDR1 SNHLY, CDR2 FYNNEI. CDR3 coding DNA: TGTGCCAGCAGTGGGACTAGCGGGGCCACAGATACGCAGTATTTT. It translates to CASSGTSGATDTQYF.

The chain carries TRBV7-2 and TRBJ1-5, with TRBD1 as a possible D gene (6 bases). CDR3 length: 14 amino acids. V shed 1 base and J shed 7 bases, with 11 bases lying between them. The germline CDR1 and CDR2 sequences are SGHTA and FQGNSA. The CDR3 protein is CASSLGGAWQPQHF. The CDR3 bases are TGTGCCAGCAGCTTAGGGGGGGCTTGGCAGCCCCAGCATTTT. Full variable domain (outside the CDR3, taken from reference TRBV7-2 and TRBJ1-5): GAGVSQSPSNKVTEKGKDVELRCDPISGHTALYWYRQSLGQGLEFLIYFQGNSAPDKSGLPSDRFSAERTGGSVSTLTIQRTQQEDSAVYLCASSLGGAWQPQHFGDGTRLSIL.

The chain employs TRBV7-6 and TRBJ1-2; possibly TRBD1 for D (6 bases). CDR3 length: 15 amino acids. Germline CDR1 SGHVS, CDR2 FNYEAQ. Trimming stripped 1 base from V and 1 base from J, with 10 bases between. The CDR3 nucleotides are TGTGCCAGCAGCTTAGAAACAGGGATTAACTATGGCTACACCTTC. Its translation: CASSLETGINYGYTF.

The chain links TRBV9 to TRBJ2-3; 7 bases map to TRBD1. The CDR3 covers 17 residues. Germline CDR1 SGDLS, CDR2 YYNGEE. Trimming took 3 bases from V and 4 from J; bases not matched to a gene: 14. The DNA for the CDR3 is TGTGCCAGCAGCGAGACAGGGTCAGTCCCCGGCGCAGATACGCAGTATTTT. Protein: CASSETGSVPGADTQYF.

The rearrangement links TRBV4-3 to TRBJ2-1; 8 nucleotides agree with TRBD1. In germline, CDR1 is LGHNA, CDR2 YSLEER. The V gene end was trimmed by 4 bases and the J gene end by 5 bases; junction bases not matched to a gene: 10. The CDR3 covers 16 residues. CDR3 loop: CASSPLGDRSHNEQFF. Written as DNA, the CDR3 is TGCGCCAGCAGCCCCCTCGGGGACAGGTCCCACAATGAGCAGTTCTTC.

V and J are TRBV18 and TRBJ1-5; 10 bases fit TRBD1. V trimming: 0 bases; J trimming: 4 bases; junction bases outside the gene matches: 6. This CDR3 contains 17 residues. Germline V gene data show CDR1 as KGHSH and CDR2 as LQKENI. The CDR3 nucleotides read TGTGCCAGCTCACCACCAACTTGGACAGGGGGAAATCAGCCCCAGCATTTT. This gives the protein CASSPPTWTGGNQPQHF.

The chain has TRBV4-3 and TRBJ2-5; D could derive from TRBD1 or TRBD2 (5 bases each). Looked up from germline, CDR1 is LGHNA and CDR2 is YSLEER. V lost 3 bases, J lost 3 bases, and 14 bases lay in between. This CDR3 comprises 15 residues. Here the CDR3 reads CASSQWLGTEETQYF. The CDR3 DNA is TGCGCCAGCAGCCAGTGGTTGGGGACCGAAGAGACCCAGTACTTC.

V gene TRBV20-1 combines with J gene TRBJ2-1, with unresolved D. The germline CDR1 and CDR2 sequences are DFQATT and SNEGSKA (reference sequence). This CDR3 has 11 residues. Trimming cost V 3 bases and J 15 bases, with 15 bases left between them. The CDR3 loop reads CSASGRLSLFF. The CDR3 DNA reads TGCAGTGCTAGCGGCAGATTATCGCTGTTCTTC.

The CDR3 region has the DNA TGTGCCAGCAGCTTGGAGGACAGGGGGACCCCAGCCAAAAACATTCAGTACTTC. It encodes CASSLEDRGTPAKNIQYF. The J gene is TRBJ2-4, the V gene TRBV7-2, with 10 positions matching TRBD1. The J segment lost 0 bases and the V segment lost 3 bases, leaving 8 bases of the junction unmatched. There are 18 residues in the CDR3. Germline loops: CDR1 SGHTA, CDR2 FQGNSA.

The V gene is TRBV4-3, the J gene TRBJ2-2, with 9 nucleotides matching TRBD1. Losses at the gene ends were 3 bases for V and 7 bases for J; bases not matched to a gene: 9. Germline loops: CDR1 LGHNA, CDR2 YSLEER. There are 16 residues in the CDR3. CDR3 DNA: TGCGCCAGCAGCCAGGAGAACAGGGGGCTTGTCGGGGAGCTGTTTTTT. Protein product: CASSQENRGLVGELFF.

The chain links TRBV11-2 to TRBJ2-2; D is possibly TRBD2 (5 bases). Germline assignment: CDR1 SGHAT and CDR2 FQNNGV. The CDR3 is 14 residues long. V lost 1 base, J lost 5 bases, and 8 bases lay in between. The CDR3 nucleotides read TGTGCCAGCAGCTTAGGTTGGGAGACCGGGGAGCTGTTTTTT. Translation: CASSLGWETGELFF.

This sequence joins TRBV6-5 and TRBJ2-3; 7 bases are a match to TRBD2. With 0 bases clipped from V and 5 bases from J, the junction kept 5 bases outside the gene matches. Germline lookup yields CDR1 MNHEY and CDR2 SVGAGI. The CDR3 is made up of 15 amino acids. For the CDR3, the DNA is TGTGCCAGCAGTTACTCGGGGGGGATTCAAGATACGCAGTATTTT. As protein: CASSYSGGIQDTQYF.

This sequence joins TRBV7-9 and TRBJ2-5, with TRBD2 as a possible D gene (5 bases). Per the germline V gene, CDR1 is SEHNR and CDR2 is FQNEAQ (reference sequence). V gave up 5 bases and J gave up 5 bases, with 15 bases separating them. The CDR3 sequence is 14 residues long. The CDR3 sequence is CASSRVEAAETQYF. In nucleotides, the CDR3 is TGTGCCAGCAGCCGTGTAGAAGCGGCCGAGACCCAGTACTTC.

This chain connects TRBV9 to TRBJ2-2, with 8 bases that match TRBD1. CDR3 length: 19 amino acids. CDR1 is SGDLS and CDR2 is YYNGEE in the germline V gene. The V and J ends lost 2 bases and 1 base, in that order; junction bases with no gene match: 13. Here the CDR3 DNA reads TGTGCCAGCAGCGTGGAAGGACAGGGCCATAGCTTGAACACCGGGGAGCTGTTTTTT. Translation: CASSVEGQGHSLNTGELFF.

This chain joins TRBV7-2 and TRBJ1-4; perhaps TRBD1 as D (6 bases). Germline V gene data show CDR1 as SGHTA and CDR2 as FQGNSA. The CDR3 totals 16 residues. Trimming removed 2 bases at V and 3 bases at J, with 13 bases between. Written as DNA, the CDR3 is TGTGCCAGCAGCTTATCTATCGGGACACCTAATGAAAAACTGTTTTTT. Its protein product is CASSLSIGTPNEKLFF.

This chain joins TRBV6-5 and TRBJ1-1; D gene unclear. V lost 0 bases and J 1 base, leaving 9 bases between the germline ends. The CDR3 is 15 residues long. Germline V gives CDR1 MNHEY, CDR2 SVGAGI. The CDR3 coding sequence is TGTGCCAGCAGTTACTCATGGGCCCGGAACACTGAAGCTTTCTTT. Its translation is CASSYSWARNTEAFF.

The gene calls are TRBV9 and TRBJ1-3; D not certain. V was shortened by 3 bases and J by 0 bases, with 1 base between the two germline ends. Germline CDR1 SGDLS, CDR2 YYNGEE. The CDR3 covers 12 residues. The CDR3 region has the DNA TGTGCCAGCAGCGCCTCTGGAAACACCATATATTTT. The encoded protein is CASSASGNTIYF.

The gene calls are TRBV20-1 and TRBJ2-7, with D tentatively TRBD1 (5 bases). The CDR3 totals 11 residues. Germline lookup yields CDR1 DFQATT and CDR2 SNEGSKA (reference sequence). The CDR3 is CSATEAYEQYF. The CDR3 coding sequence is TGCAGCGCGACAGAAGCCTACGAGCAGTACTTC.

DNA of the CDR3: TGTGCCAGGGGGTCCCGCGGGAAAGCCAAAAACATTCAGTACTTC. Translation: CARGSRGKAKNIQYF. The chain is built from TRBV2 and TRBJ2-4; D possibly corresponds to TRBD2 (6 bases). Germline assignment: CDR1 SNHLY and CDR2 FYNNEI. The CDR3 contains 15 residues. Trimming shortened V by 9 bases and J by 0 bases, and 15 bases separated the two germline ends.

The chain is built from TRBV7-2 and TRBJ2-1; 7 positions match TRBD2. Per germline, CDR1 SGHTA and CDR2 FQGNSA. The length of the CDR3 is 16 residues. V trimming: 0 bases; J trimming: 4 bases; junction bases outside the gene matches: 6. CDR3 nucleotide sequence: TGTGCCAGCAGCTTAGCCCAACTAGCGTGGTACAATGAGCAGTTCTTC. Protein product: CASSLAQLAWYNEQFF.

Here the CDR3 reads CASSFRDRVVAGELFF. The DNA of the CDR3 is TGTGCCAGCAGTTTCCGGGACAGGGTTGTTGCCGGGGAGCTGTTTTTT. This sequence joins TRBV2 and TRBJ2-2, with TRBD1 matching 9 bases. The germline CDR1 and CDR2 sequences are SNHLY and FYNNEI. J lost 6 bases, V lost 5 bases, and 10 bases had no gene match. The CDR3 spans 16 residues.

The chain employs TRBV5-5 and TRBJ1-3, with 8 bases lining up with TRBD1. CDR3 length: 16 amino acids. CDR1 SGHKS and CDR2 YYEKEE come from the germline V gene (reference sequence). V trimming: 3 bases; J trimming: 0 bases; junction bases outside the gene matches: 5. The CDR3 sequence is CASSSRQGSSGNTIYF. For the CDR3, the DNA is TGTGCCAGCAGCTCCAGACAGGGGAGCTCTGGAAACACCATATATTTT.

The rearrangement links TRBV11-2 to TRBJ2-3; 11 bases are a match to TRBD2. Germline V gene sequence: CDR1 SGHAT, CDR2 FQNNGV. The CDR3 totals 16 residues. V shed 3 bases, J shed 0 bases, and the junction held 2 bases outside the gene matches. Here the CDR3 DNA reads TGTGCCAGCAGCTTTACTAGCGGGGGCAGCACAGATACGCAGTATTTT. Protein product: CASSFTSGGSTDTQYF.